Below are 25 T cell receptor beta chains sequenced from a single sample in a study of blood T cell repertoires in COVID-19. Using immunoSEQ multiplex PCR, the repertoire was profiled, and TCRdb retains in-frame clones only, with some absent. The sample yields fewer than 350,000 clones, 85% seen once. Sequenced material: PBMCs or T cells enriched from blood (not recorded which). These receptors came from a woman aged 25 to 39 who had been exposed to COVID-19.

The chain carries TRBV9 and TRBJ1-2; TRBD1 aligns across 7 bases. This CDR3 spans 15 amino acids. Germline lookup yields CDR1 SGDLS and CDR2 YYNGEE. The trim removed 4 bases at V and 4 bases at J, leaving 10 bases unmatched. CDR3 DNA sequence: TGTGCCAGCAGCCCCCCGACAGGGTTTATCTATGGCTACACCTTC. Its translation is CASSPPTGFIYGYTF.

This chain connects TRBV7-8 to TRBJ2-2, with D perhaps matching TRBD1 (6 bases). The germline V gene encodes CDR1 SGHVS and CDR2 FQNEAQ. Trimming took 5 bases from V and 2 from J, leaving 12 bases between them. This CDR3 comprises 15 residues. CDR3 residues: CASSHRDKNTGELFF. CDR3 in DNA: TGTGCCAGCAGCCACCGGGACAAAAACACCGGGGAGCTGTTTTTT. The full variable domain, rest sourced from reference TRBV7-8 and TRBJ2-2, is GAGVSQSPRYKVAKRGQDVALRCDPISGHVSLFWYQQALGQGPEFLTYFQNEAQLDKSGLPSDRFFAERPEGSVSTLKIQRTQQEDSAVYLCASSHRDKNTGELFFGEGSRLTVL.

V and J are TRBV4-3 and TRBJ1-2; D call uncertain. The V gene's germline CDR1 is LGHNA and CDR2 YSLEER. The CDR3 consists of 14 residues. Deletions cut 4 bases from V and 2 bases from J, with 11 bases between. As DNA, the CDR3 is TGCGCCAGCAGCCCTCAATCTGCGAACTATGGCTACACCTTC. It codes for CASSPQSANYGYTF.

The DNA for the CDR3 is TGTGCCAGCAGCGTCCGGGTAGGGGTGGGGGAGACCCAGTACTTC. Translation: CASSVRVGVGETQYF. J is TRBJ2-5 and V is TRBV9; possibly TRBD1 for D (5 bases). Trimming stripped 2 bases from V and 5 bases from J, with 16 bases between. Looked up from germline, CDR1 is SGDLS and CDR2 is YYNGEE. The CDR3 runs to 15 residues.

As for this clone: A much larger clone lies one base from this, so it may be a read error. The sample has other DNA sequences that encode this CDR3 too. The chain carries TRBV6-4 and TRBJ2-3; 9 nucleotides line up with TRBD2. The CDR3 runs 16 residues. Germline V CDR1 and CDR2: MRHNA, SNTAGT. The V gene end was trimmed by 4 bases and the J gene end by 4 bases; junction bases not matched to a gene: 9. The CDR3 sequence: CASSALGGGGADTQYF. The CDR3 bases are TGTGCCAGCAGTGCCTTGGGCGGGGGGGGCGCAGATACGCAGTATTTT.

The genes are TRBV5-4 and TRBJ1-2, with 8 bases aligning to TRBD1. Germline assignment: CDR1 SGHNT and CDR2 YYREEE (reference sequence). The CDR3 sequence is 15 residues long. V lost 4 bases and J lost 1; bases outside the gene matches: 6. The CDR3 loop reads CASSPSGGHNYGYTF. The CDR3 DNA is TGTGCCAGCAGCCCATCAGGGGGCCATAACTATGGCTACACCTTC. Together with reference TRBV5-4 and TRBJ1-2, the CDR3 gives the full variable domain: ETGVTQSPTHLIKTRGQQVTLRCSSQSGHNTVSWYQQALGQGPQFIFQYYREEENGRGNFPPRFSGLQFPNYSSELNVNALELDDSALYLCASSPSGGHNYGYTFGSGTRLTVV.

DNA for the CDR3: TGTGCCTGGAGTCCCTGGGCGACTAGCGGCTCCACCGGGGAGCTGTTTTTT. Amino acids: CAWSPWATSGSTGELFF. The chain couples TRBV30 to TRBJ2-2; TRBD2 aligns across 9 bases. This CDR3 is 17 amino acids long. Germline-derived CDR1 and CDR2 are GTSNPN and SVGIG (reference sequence). V trimming: 2 bases; J trimming: 4 bases; junction bases outside the gene matches: 11.

V usage is TRBV14 and J usage is TRBJ2-7, with TRBD1 identical over 7 bases. The V and J ends lost 5 bases and 3 bases, in that order; junction bases with no gene match: 10. The CDR3 covers 15 residues. Germline CDR1 SGHDN, CDR2 FVKESK. CDR3 loop: CASSNGTATFYEQYF. The CDR3 nucleotides read TGTGCCAGCAGCAACGGGACAGCCACTTTCTACGAGCAGTACTTC.

The chain is built from TRBV5-1 and TRBJ1-2, with 8 bases aligning to TRBD1. With 3 bases clipped from V and 3 bases from J, the junction kept 4 bases outside the gene matches. Per germline, CDR1 SGHRS and CDR2 YFSETQ. The CDR3 totals 14 residues. CDR3: CASSSTGDYYGYTF. Written as DNA, the CDR3 is TGCGCCAGCAGCTCGACAGGGGATTACTATGGCTACACCTTC. The full variable domain, its missing parts supplied by reference TRBV5-1 and TRBJ1-2, is KAGVTQTPRYLIKTRGQQVTLSCSPISGHRSVSWYQQTPGQGLQFLFEYFSETQRNKGNFPGRFSGRQFSNSRSEMNVSTLELGDSALYLCASSSTGDYYGYTFGSGTRLTVV.

The chain uses TRBV7-9 and TRBJ1-1, with unresolved D. Germline V lookup: CDR1 SEHNR, CDR2 FQNEAQ (reference sequence). The CDR3 consists of 16 residues. Trimming shortened V by 5 bases and J by 1 base, and 17 bases separated the two germline ends. The CDR3 DNA is TGTGCCAGCAGCCGCAGCGGGCGGGATACGAACACTGAAGCTTTCTTT. Its protein is CASSRSGRDTNTEAFF.

V is TRBV6-2 or TRBV6-3 and J is TRBJ1-2; D ambiguous. Germline CDR1 and CDR2: MNHEY and SVGEGT. V was trimmed by 6 bases and J by 0 bases, leaving 8 bases between them. This CDR3 spans 13 amino acids. The CDR3 DNA follows: TGTGCCAGCAGCCCGGCAACTAACTATGGCTACACCTTC. Its translation is CASSPATNYGYTF.

The rearrangement uses TRBV28 and TRBJ1-4; the D gene is possibly TRBD1 (5 bases). The CDR3 consists of 13 residues. Between the trimmed V and J ends, which lost 3 bases and 7 bases, there was a span of 9 bases. Germline V CDR1 and CDR2: MDHEN, SYDVKM. The CDR3 spells CASSFPGSEKLFF. The CDR3 DNA reads as TGTGCCAGCAGTTTTCCAGGGTCTGAAAAACTGTTTTTT.

The genes are TRBV7-2 and TRBJ1-1; 8 bases line up with TRBD1. CDR3 length: 13 residues. V was pared by 6 bases and J by 3 bases, with 3 bases of the junction left unmatched. Germline V gene sequence: CDR1 SGHTA, CDR2 FQGNSA. This CDR3 is CASRQGQDTEAFF. DNA for the CDR3: TGTGCCAGCAGACAGGGACAGGACACTGAAGCTTTCTTT.

J is TRBJ1-5 and V is TRBV30, with TRBD1 matching 8 bases. Germline trimming cut 2 bases from V and 4 bases from J; bases unmatched to any gene: 1. CDR3 length: 13 residues. Per germline, CDR1 GTSNPN and CDR2 SVGIG (reference sequence). CDR3 nucleotide sequence: TGTGCCTGGAGTCGGGACAGGAATCAGCCCCAGCATTTT. Translating gives CAWSRDRNQPQHF. The variable domain in full, with the rest retrieved from reference TRBV30 and TRBJ1-5, is SQTIHQWPATLVQPVGSPLSLECTVEGTSNPNLYWYRQAAGRGLQLLFYSVGIGQISSEVPQNLSASRPQDRQFILSSKKLLLSDSGFYLCAWSRDRNQPQHFGDGTRLSIL.

Notes on this clone: The same CDR3 arises from other DNA sequences in this sample as well. The CDR3 DNA sequence: TGCGCCAGCAGCGGGACAGGGGTGTACGAGCAGTACTTC. Translating gives CASSGTGVYEQYF. This sequence joins TRBV5-1 and TRBJ2-7, with 10 bases identical to TRBD1. Per the germline V gene, CDR1 is SGHRS and CDR2 is YFSETQ. With 4 bases clipped from V and 4 bases from J, the junction kept 2 bases outside the gene matches. CDR3 length: 13 residues.

The J gene is TRBJ1-5, the V gene TRBV7-2; no clear D gene. Between the trimmed V and J ends, which lost 4 bases and 0 bases, there was a span of 10 bases. Germline assignment: CDR1 SGHTA and CDR2 FQGNSA. This CDR3 spans 15 amino acids. CDR3 in DNA: TGTGCCAGCAGCTCCTGGACTGGTAGCAATCAGCCCCAGCATTTT. Translated, it gives CASSSWTGSNQPQHF.

The chain carries TRBV3-1 (or the pseudogene TRBV3-2) and TRBJ1-2, with 8 bases lining up with TRBD1. Unmatched junction bases numbered 10, after V lost 2 bases and J lost 5 bases. The CDR3 is made up of 16 amino acids. The V gene's germline CDR1 is LGHDT and CDR2 YNNKEL (reference sequence). This CDR3 reads CASSQLPSGGVYGYTF. The CDR3, as DNA: TGTGCCAGCAGCCAACTCCCATCAGGGGGCGTATATGGCTACACCTTC.

The chain couples TRBV3-1 (or the pseudogene TRBV3-2) to TRBJ2-7; 7 nucleotides match TRBD2. Germline-derived CDR1 and CDR2 are LGHDT and YNNKEL (reference sequence). V lost 0 bases, J lost 2 bases, and 7 bases stayed unmatched. This CDR3 contains 16 residues. The CDR3 reads CASSQDSPAGAYEQYF. The CDR3 DNA reads as TGTGCCAGCAGCCAAGATTCCCCGGCGGGAGCCTACGAGCAGTACTTC.

The table lists this clone with a count of one. V is TRBV7-9 and J is TRBJ2-6, with D perhaps TRBD2 (5 bases). The V gene lost 0 bases and the J gene lost 0 bases, with 9 bases spanning the gap. This CDR3 is built from 17 residues. Germline CDR1 is SEHNR and CDR2 is FQNEAQ (reference sequence). The CDR3 loop is CASSLADLSSGANVLTF. The CDR3, as DNA: TGTGCCAGCAGCTTAGCGGACTTAAGCTCTGGGGCCAACGTCCTGACTTTC.

The chain carries TRBV19 and TRBJ1-6; 8 positions match TRBD1. This CDR3 is 13 amino acids long. CDR1 LNHDA and CDR2 SQIVND come from the germline V gene (reference sequence). After removal of 7 bases from V and 8 bases from J, the junction contained 4 bases not matched to a gene. CDR3 in amino acids: CASTGQGHSPLHF. In nucleotides, the CDR3 is TGTGCCAGTACAGGACAGGGCCATTCACCCCTCCACTTT.

The rearrangement uses TRBV15 and TRBJ2-3, with 7 bases lining up with TRBD1. The V segment lost 6 bases and the J segment 2 bases; nucleotides outside the gene matches: 8. The V gene's germline CDR1 is LNHNV and CDR2 YYDKDF (reference sequence). The CDR3 has 15 residues. In DNA, the CDR3 is TGTGCCACCAGGATCGGACAGGTTGACACAGATACGCAGTATTTT. It is translated as CATRIGQVDTDTQYF.

The chain links TRBV11-2 to TRBJ2-1; 7 bases match TRBD1. V gave up 4 bases and J gave up 8 bases; unmatched junction bases: 8. This CDR3 has 14 residues. Germline CDR1 and CDR2: SGHAT and FQNNGV. The CDR3 spells CASSSRQGGDEQFF. The DNA of the CDR3 is TGTGCCAGCAGCTCCCGACAGGGCGGCGATGAGCAGTTCTTC.

This clone was seen only once. The rearrangement links TRBV4-1 to TRBJ1-5; 8 bases match TRBD1. The CDR3 runs to 19 residues. V dropped 4 bases and J dropped 3; count of bases not matched to a gene: 17. Germline loops: CDR1 MGHRA, CDR2 YSYEKL. CDR3 sequence: CASSLKPGQVPLNNQPQHF. Written as DNA, the CDR3 is TGCGCCAGCAGCCTAAAACCGGGACAGGTCCCACTTAACAATCAGCCCCAGCATTTT.

This chain connects TRBV20-1 to TRBJ2-7; no clear D. This CDR3 has 11 amino acids. The germline gives CDR1 DFQATT, CDR2 SNEGSKA (reference sequence). The ends were cut back, 0 bases at V and 7 bases at J, with 7 bases in the middle. This chain's CDR3 is CSARDGREQYF. DNA of the CDR3: TGCAGTGCTAGAGATGGGCGAGAGCAGTACTTC.

The chain couples TRBV19 to TRBJ2-1, with a possible D match to TRBD2 (6 bases). This CDR3 contains 14 residues. Trimming took off 7 bases at V and 8 bases at J, with 18 bases between the two ends. CDR1 is LNHDA and CDR2 is SQIVND in the germline V gene (reference sequence). The CDR3 is CASNPGLLSDEQFF. CDR3 nucleotide sequence: TGTGCCAGTAACCCGGGACTGCTATCCGATGAGCAGTTCTTC.